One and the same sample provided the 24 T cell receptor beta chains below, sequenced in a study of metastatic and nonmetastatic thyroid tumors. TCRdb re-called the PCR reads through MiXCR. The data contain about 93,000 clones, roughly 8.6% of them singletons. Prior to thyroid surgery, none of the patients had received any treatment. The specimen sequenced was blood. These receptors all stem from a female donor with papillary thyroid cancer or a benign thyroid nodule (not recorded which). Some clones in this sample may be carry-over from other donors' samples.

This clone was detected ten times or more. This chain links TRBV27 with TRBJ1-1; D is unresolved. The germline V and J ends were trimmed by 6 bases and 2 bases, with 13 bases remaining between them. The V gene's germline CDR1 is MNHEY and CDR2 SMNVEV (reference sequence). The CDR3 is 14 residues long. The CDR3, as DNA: TGTGCCAGCAGACTCGCACAGACCAACACTGAAGCTTTCTTT. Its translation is CASRLAQTNTEAFF.

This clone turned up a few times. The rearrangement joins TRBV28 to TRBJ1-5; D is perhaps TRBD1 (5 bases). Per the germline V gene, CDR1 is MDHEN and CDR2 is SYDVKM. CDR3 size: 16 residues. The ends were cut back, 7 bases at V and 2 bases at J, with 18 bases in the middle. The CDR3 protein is CASTNSGGGGNQPQHF. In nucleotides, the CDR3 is TGTGCCAGCACCAACTCCGGTGGGGGTGGCAATCAGCCCCAGCATTTT.

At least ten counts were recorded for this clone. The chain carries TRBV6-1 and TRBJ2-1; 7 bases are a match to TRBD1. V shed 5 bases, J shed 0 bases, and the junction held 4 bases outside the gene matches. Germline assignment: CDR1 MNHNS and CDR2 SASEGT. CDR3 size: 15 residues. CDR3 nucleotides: TGTGCCAGCAGTTATGACAGGGACTCCTACAATGAGCAGTTCTTC. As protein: CASSYDRDSYNEQFF.

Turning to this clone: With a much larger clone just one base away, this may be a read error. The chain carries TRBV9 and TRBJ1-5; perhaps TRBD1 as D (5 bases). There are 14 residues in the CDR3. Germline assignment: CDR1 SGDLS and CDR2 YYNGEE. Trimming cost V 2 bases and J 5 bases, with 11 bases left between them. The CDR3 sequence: CASSVGAVDQPQHF. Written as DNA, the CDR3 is TGTGCCAGCAGCGTTGGGGCGGTGGATCAGCCCCAGCATTTT.

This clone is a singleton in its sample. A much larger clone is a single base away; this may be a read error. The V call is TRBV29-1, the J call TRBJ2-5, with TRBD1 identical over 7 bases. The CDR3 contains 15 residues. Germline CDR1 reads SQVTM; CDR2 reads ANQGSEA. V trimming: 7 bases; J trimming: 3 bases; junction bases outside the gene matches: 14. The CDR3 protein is CSGYRGPVSKETQYF. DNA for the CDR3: TGCAGCGGGTACAGGGGCCCAGTGTCCAAAGAGACCCAGTACTTC.

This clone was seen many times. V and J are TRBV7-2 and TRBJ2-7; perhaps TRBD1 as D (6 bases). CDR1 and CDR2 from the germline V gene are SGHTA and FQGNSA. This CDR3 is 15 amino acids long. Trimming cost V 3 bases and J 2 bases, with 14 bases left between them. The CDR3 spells CASSFRTVSTYEQYF. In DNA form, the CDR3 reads TGTGCCAGCAGCTTCCGGACAGTTTCTACCTACGAGCAGTACTTC.

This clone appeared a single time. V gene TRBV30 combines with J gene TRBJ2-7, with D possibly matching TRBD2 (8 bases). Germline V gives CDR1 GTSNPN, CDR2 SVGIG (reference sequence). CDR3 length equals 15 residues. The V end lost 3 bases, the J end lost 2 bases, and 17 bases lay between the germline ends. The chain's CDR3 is CAWRGGGTVTYEQYF. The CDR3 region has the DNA TGTGCCTGGAGGGGCGGGGGGACAGTGACCTACGAGCAGTACTTC.

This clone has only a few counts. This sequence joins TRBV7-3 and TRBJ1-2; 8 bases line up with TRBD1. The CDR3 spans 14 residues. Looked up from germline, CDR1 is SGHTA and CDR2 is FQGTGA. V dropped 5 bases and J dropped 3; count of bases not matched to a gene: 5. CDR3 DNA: TGTGCCAGCAGCCCGGGGACAGGAGACTATGGCTACACCTTC. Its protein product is CASSPGTGDYGYTF. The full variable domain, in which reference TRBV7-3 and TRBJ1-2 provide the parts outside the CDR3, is GAGVSQTPSNKVTEKGKYVELRCDPISGHTALYWYRQSLGQGPEFLIYFQGTGAADDSGLPNDRFFAVRPEGSVSTLKIQRTERGDSAVYLCASSPGTGDYGYTFGSGTRLTVV.

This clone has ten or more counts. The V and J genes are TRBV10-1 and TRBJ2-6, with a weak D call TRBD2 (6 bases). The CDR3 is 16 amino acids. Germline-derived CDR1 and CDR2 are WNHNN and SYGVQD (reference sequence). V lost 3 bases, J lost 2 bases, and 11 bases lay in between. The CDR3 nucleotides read TGCGCCAGCAGTGACGGGGCGGGGCCTGGGGCCAACGTCCTGACTTTC. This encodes CASSDGAGPGANVLTF.

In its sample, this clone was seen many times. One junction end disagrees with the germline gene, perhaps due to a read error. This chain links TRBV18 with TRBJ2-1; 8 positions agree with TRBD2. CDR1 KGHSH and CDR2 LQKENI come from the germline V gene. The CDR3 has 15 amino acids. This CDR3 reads CASSSPAGTSNEQFF. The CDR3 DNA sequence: TGTGCCAGCTCATCACCCGCCGGGACTAGCAATGAGCAGTTCTTC.

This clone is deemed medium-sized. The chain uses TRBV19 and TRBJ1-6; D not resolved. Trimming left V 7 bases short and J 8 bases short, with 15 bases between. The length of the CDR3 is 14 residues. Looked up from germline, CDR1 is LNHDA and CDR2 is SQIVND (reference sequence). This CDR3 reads CASNDGVGDSPLHF. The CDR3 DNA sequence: TGTGCCAGTAACGATGGGGTAGGCGATTCACCCCTCCACTTT.

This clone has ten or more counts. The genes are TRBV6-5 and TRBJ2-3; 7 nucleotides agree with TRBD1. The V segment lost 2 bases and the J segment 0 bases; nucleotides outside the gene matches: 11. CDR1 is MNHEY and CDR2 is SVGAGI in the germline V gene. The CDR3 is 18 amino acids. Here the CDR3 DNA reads TGTGCCAGCAGTTACCGCTTTCAGGGGGTTCGAAGCACAGATACGCAGTATTTT. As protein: CASSYRFQGVRSTDTQYF.

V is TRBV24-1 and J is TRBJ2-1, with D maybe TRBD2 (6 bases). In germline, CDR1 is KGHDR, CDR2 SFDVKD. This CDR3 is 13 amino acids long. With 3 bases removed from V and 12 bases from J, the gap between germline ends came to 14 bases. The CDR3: CATSDGGLRGQFF. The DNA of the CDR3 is TGTGCCACCAGTGATGGGGGACTCCGCGGGCAGTTCTTC.

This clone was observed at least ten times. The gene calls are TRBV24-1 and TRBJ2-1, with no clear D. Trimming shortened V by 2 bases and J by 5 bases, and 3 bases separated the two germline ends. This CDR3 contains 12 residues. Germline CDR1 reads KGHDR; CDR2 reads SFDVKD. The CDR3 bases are TGTGCCACCAGTGATTCAAACAATGAGCAGTTCTTC. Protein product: CATSDSNNEQFF.

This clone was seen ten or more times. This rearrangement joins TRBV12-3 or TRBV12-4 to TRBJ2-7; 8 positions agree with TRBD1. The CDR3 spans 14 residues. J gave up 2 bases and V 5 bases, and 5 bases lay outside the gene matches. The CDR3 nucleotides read TGTGCCAGCAGTCCTGACAGGGGAACCTACGAGCAGTACTTC. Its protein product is CASSPDRGTYEQYF.

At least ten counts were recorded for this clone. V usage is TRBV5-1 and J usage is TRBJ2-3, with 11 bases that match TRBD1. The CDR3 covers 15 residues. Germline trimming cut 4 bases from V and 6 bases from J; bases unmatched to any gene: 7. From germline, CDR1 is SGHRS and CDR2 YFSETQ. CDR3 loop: CASSPGQGASDTQYF. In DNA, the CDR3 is TGCGCCAGCAGCCCTGGACAGGGGGCGTCGGATACGCAGTATTTT.

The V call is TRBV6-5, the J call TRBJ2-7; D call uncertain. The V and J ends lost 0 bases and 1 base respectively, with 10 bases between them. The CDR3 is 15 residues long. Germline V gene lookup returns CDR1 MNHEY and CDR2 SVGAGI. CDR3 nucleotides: TGTGCCAGCAGTTACTCACCCAGGAGATCCTACGAGCAGTACTTC. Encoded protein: CASSYSPRRSYEQYF.

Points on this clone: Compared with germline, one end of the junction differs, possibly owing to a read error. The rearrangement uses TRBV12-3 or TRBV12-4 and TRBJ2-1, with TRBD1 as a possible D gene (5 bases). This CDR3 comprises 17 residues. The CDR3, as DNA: TGTGCCAGCGGTTTAGCCTCCTTGACAGTCACCTACAATGAGCAGTTCTTC. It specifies CASGLASLTVTYNEQFF.

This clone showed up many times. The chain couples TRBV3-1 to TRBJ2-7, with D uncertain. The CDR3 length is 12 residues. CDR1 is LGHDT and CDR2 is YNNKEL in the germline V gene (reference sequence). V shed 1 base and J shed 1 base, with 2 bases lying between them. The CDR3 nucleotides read TGTGCCAGCAGCCAAGTGTCCTACGAGCAGTACTTC. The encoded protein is CASSQVSYEQYF.

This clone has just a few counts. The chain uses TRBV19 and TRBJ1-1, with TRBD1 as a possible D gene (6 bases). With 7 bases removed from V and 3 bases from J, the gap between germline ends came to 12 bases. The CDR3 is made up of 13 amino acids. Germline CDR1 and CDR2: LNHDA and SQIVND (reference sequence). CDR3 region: CASIQQGYTEAFF. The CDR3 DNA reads TGTGCCAGTATCCAACAGGGTTACACTGAAGCTTTCTTT. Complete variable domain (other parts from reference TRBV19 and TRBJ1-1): DGGITQSPKYLFRKEGQNVTLSCEQNLNHDAMYWYRQDPGQGLRLIYYSQIVNDFQKGDIAEGYSVSREKKESFPLTVTSAQKNPTAFYLCASIQQGYTEAFFGQGTRLTVV.

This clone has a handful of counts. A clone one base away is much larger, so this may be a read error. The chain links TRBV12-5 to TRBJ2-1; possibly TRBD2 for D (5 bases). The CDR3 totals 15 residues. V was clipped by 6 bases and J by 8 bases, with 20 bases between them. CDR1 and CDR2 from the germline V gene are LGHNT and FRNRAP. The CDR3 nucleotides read TGTGCTAGTGGCCGGGGTTTTCTTGGGTCAGATGAGCAGTTCTTC. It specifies CASGRGFLGSDEQFF.

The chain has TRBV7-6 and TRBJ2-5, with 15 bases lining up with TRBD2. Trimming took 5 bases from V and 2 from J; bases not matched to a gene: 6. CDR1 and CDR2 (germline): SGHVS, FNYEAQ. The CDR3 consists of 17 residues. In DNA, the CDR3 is TGTGCCAGCAGCGGGGGACTAGCGGGGGGTGGTCAAGAGACCCAGTACTTC. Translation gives CASSGGLAGGGQETQYF.

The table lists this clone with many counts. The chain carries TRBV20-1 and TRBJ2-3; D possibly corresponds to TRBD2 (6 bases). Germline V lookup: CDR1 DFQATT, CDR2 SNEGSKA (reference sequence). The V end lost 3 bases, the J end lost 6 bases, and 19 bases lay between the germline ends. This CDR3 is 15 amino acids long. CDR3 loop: CSASGVAVPTDTQYF. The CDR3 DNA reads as TGCAGTGCTAGTGGGGTAGCGGTCCCCACGGATACGCAGTATTTT.

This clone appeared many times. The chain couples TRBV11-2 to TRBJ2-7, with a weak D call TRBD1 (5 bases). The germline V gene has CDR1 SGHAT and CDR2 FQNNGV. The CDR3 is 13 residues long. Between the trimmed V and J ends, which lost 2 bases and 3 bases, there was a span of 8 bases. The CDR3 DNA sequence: TGTGCCAGCAGCTTACACAGGAACTACGAGCAGTACTTC. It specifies CASSLHRNYEQYF.